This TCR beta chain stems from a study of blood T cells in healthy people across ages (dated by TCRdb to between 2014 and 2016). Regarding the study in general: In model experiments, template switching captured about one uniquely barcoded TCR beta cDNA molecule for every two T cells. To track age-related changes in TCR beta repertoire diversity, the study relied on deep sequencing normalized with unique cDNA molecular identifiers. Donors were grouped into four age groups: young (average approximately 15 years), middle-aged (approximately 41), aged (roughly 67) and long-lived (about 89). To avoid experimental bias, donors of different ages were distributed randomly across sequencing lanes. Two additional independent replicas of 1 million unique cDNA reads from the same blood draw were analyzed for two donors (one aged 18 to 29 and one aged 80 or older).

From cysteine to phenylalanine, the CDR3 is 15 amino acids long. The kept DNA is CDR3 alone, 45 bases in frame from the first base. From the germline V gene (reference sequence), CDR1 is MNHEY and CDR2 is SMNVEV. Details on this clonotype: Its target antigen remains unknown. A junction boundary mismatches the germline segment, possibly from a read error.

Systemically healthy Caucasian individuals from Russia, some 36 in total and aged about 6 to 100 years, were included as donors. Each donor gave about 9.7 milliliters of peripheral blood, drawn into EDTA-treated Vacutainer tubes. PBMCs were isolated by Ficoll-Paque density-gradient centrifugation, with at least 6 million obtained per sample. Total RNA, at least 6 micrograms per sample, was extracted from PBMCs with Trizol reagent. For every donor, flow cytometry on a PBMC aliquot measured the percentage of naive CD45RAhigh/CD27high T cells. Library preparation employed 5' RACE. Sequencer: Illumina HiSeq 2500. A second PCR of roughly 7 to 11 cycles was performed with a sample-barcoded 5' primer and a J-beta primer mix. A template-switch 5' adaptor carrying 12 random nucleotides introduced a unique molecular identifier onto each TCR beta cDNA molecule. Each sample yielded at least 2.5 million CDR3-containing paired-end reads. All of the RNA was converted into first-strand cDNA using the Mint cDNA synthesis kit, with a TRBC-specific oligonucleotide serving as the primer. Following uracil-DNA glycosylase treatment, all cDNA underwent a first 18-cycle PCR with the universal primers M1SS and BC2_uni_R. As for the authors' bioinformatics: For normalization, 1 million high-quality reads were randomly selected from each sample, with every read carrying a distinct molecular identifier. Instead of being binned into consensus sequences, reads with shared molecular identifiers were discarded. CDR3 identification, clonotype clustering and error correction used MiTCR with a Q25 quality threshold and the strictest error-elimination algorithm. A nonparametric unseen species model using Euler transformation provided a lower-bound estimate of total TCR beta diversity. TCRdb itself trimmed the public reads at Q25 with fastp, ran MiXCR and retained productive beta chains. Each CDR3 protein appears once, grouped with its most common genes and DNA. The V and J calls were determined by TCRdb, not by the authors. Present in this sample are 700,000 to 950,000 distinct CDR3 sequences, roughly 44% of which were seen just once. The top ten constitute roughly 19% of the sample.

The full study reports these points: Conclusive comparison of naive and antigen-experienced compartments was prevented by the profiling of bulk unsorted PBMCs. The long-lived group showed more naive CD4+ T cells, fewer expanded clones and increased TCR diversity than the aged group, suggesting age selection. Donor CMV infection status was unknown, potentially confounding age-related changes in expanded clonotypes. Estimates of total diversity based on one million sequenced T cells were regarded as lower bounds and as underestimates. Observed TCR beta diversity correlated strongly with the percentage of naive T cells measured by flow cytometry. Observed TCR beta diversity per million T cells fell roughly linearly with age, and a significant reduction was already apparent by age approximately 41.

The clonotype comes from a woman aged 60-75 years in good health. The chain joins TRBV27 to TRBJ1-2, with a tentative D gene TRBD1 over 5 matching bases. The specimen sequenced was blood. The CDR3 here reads CASSNNDSPRRGCTF. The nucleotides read TGTGCCAGCAGTAATAATGACAGCCCCCGAAGGGGCTGCACCTTC.